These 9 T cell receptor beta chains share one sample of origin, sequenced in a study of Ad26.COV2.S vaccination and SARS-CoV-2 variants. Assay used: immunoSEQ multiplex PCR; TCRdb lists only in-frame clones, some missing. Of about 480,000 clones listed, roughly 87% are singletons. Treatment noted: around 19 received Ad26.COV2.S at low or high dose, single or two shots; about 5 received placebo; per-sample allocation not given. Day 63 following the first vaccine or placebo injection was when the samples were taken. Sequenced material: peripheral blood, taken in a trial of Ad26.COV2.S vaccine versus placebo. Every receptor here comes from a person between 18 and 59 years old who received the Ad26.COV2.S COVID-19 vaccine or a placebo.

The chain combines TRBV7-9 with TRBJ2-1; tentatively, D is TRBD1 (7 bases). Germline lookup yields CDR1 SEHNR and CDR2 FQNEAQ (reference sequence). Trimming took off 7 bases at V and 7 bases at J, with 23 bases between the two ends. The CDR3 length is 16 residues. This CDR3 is CASTLQGGALSNEQFF. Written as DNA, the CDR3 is TGTGCCAGCACCCTCCAGGGGGGAGCCCTCTCGAATGAGCAGTTCTTC.

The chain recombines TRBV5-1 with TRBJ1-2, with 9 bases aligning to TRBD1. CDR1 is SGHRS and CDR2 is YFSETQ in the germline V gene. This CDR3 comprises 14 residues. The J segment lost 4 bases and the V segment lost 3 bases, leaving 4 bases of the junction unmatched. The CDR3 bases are TGCGCCAGCAGCTCGGGACAGGGCAGCTATGGCTACACCTTC. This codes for CASSSGQGSYGYTF. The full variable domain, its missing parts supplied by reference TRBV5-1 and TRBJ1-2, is KAGVTQTPRYLIKTRGQQVTLSCSPISGHRSVSWYQQTPGQGLQFLFEYFSETQRNKGNFPGRFSGRQFSNSRSEMNVSTLELGDSALYLCASSSGQGSYGYTFGSGTRLTVV.

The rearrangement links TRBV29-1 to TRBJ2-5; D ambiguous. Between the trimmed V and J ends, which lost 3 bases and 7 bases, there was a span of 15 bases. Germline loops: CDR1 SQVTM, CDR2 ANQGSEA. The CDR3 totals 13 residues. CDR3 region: CSVDERVGATQYF. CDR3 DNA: TGCAGCGTTGATGAAAGGGTGGGCGCGACCCAGTACTTC. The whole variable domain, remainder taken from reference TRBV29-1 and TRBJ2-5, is SAVISQKPSRDICQRGTSLTIQCQVDSQVTMMFWYRQQPGQSLTLIATANQGSEATYESGFVIDKFPISRPNLTFSTLTVSNMSPEDSSIYLCSVDERVGATQYFGPGTRLLVL.

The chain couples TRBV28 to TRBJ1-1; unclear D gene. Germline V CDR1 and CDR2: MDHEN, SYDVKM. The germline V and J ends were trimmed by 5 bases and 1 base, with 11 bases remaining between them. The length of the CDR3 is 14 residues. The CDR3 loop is CASSPHLQNTEAFF. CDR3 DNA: TGTGCCAGCAGTCCCCACCTACAGAACACTGAAGCTTTCTTT.

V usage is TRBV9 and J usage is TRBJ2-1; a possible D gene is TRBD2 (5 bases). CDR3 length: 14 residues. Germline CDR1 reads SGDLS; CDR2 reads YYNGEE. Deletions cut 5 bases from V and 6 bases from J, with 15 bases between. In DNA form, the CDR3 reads TGTGCCAGCAGTATCGGAGGTTTCCTCAATGAGCAGTTCTTC. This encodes CASSIGGFLNEQFF.

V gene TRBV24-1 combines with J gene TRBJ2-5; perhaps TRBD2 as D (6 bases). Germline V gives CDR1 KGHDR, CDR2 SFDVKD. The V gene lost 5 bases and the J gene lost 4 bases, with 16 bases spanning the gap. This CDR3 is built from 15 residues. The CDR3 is CATSARGGVIETQYF. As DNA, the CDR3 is TGTGCCACCAGTGCCCGCGGAGGGGTTATAGAGACCCAGTACTTC.

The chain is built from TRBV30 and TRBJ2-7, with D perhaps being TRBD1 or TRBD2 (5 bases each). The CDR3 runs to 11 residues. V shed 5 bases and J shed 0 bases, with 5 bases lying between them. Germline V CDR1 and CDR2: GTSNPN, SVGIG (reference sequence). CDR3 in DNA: TGTGCCTGGGGGACCTCCTACGAGCAGTACTTC. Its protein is CAWGTSYEQYF.

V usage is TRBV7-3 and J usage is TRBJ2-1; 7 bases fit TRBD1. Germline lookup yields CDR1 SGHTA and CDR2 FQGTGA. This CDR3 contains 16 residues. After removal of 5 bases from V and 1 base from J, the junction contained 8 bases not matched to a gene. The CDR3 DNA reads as TGTGCCAGCAGCCCCGTCGGACAGGCTTCCTACAATGAGCAGTTCTTC. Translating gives CASSPVGQASYNEQFF.

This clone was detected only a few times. In DNA, the CDR3 is TGCGCCAGCAGCTTGGGTACAGGCCGCCACGAGCAGTACTTC. Amino acid sequence: CASSLGTGRHEQYF. The chain carries TRBV5-1 and TRBJ2-7; D is possibly TRBD1 (5 bases). The germline V and J ends were trimmed by 0 bases and 5 bases, with 12 bases remaining between them. Looked up from germline, CDR1 is SGHRS and CDR2 is YFSETQ. The CDR3 has 14 residues.